This T cell receptor beta chain comes out of a study of CD8+CD57+ T cells in acquired aplastic anemia. General observations from the study: Found in both controls and patients were 25 to 35 CD8+ CDR3 sequences. Levels of CD8+ Simpson's diversity were not significantly distinct in patients versus controls.

A few counts support this clonotype. Its antigen is as yet unknown. This CDR3 has 14 amino acids. Trimming took 6 bases from V and 8 from J; bases not matched to a gene: 7. Researchers used genomic DNA as the template to profile TCR beta VDJ and CDR3. From the reads, TCRdb called clonotypes with MiXCR, one entry per CDR3 protein. The sample includes 150,000 to 200,000 distinct CDR3 sequences, 45% to 50% of them seen just once. In patients chosen for sequencing, flow cytometry had shown CD8+CD57+ cell expansion. Acquired aplastic anemia of severe grade affected all patients. This receptor was identified in a human donor with aplastic anemia. V usage is TRBV12-3 or TRBV12-4 and J usage is TRBJ2-1, with 10 bases matching TRBD2. The sequencing sample was made of sorted CD4+, CD8+, or CD8+CD57+ T cells (not recorded which) from PBMCs. CDR3: CASSSGLAVDEQFF. Here the CDR3 DNA reads TGTGCCAGCAGCTCAGGACTAGCGGTGGATGAGCAGTTCTTC.